The sequence of this TCR beta chain was determined in a study of shared clonotypes between healthy human individuals. Libraries were prepared by immunoSEQ multiplex PCR; TCRdb keeps only in-frame clonotypes and omits some of them. The sample lists under 350,000 clones; more than 75% were seen once. CDR1 and CDR2 from the germline V gene are MGHRA and YSYEKL. V lost 2 bases, J lost 7 bases, and 2 bases stayed unmatched. The CDR3 spans 14 residues. The chain is built from TRBV4-1 and TRBJ2-2; TRBD1 matches 9 bases. This clonotype was obtained from a man aged 18 to 35 in good health. Sequencing input: memory CD8+ T cells sorted from blood. Subset meaning: CD45RO+ cells pooled with CCR7-negative TemRA cells. The CDR3 bases are TGCGCCAGCAGCCAAACAGGGGGCGGCGGGGAGCTGTTTTTT. It codes for CASSQTGGGGELFF.